Listed below are T cell receptor beta chains from one sample, sequenced in a study of T cells in Graves' hyperthyroidism and ophthalmopathy. TCRdb redid the calling of the multiplex PCR reads with MiXCR, one entry per CDR3 protein. The sample yields 550,000 to 650,000 distinct CDR3 sequences, over 11% seen once. Source material: blood. Receptor source: a woman aged 25 to 39 with Graves' hyperthyroidism that later progressed to Graves' ophthalmopathy. The CDR3 runs from the conserved cysteine through the conserved F or W. The D gene is left open where the match is weak. Size is omitted from some rows. Given values are once, few, many or a class for expanded clones.

TRBJ2-7 NA NA TRBV28 CASSLLSGYEQYF TGTGCCAGCAGTTTACTATCCGGGTACGAGCAGTACTTC
TRBJ2-7 TRBD2 few TRBV24-1 CATSDLPSGPSYEQYF TGTGCCACCAGTGATTTGCCTAGCGGGCCTTCCTACGAGCAGTACTTC
TRBJ1-3 NA few TRBV7-9 CASSTGRNTIYF TGTGCCAGCAGCACAGGAAGAAACACCATATATTTT
TRBJ2-7 NA many TRBV12-3/TRBV12-4 CASSFWGRGEQYF TGTGCCAGCAGTTTCTGGGGAAGGGGCGAGCAGTACTTC
TRBJ2-1 TRBD2 NA TRBV28 CASRLGLAGDYAEQFF TGTGCCAGCAGGTTGGGACTAGCGGGAGATTATGCTGAGCAGTTCTTC
TRBJ2-7 TRBD2 once TRBV3-1 CASTTGTGGREQYF TGTGCCAGCACCACGGGTACGGGGGGGAGGGAGCAGTACTTC
TRBJ2-7 NA few TRBV4-1 CASSRQGEGGFSYEQYF TGCGCCAGCAGCCGGCAGGGAGAGGGGGGGTTCTCCTACGAGCAGTACTTC
TRBJ1-3 NA many TRBV12-3/TRBV12-4 CASKGGANGGNTIYF TGTGCCAGCAAGGGAGGGGCAAATGGTGGAAACACCATATATTTT
TRBJ1-1 NA NA TRBV10-2 CASSESITEAFF TGCGCCAGCAGTGAGTCGATCACTGAAGCTTTCTTT
TRBJ2-2 NA NA TRBV5-1 CASSLWGGTNTGELFF TGCGCCAGCAGCTTGTGGGGCGGGACGAACACCGGGGAGCTGTTTTTT